The present entry profiles one TCR beta chain with its context. From germline, CDR1 is GTSNPN and CDR2 SVGIG (reference sequence). V lost 2 bases, J lost 5 bases, and 9 bases lay in between. This CDR3 comprises 12 residues. Profiling relied on immunoSEQ multiplex PCR, and the TCRdb table lists in-frame clones only, not all of them. The sample records over 110,000 clones, 79% being singletons. The data derive from a study of blood T cell repertoires in COVID-19. Whole-study context: T cells, B-cell-depleted T cells, or PBMCs supplied cDNA or gDNA.

The TCR comes from a man between 60 and 70 years old with acute or convalescent COVID-19. V usage is TRBV30 and J usage is TRBJ1-1, with a tentative D call TRBD1 (6 bases). The sequencing input was peripheral blood. In DNA form, the CDR3 reads TGTGCCTGGAGTACAGGGAGAACTGAAGCTTTCTTT. Its translation is CAWSTGRTEAFF.